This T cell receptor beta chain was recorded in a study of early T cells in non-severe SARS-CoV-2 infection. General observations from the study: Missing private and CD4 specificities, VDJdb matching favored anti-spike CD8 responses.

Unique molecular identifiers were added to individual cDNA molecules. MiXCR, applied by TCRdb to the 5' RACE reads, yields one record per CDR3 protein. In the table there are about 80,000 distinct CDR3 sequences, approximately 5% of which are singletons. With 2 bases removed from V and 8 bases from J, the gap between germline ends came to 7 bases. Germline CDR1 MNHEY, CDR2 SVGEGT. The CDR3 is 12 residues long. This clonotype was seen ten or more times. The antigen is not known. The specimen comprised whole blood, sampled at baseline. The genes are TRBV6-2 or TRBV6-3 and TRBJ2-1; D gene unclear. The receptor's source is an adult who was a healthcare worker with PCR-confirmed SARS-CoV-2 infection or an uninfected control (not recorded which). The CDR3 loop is CASSYPADEQFF. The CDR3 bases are TGTGCCAGCAGTTACCCCGCGGATGAGCAGTTCTTC.